A selection of T cell receptor beta chains follows, all from one sample in a study of identifying expanded T cells in peripheral blood. Here immunoSEQ multiplex PCR was the method, and the copy in TCRdb shows in-frame clones only, minus some. The table has under 150,000 clones, roughly 80% seen once; the top ten hold 2.5% to 3.5%. The sequenced sample was blood. The receptors stem from a person aged 18 to 70 in good health. Both conserved end residues are part of each CDR3. A D gene is named only where the DNA matches it firmly. Expanded clones are given a class, and other clones once, few, many or no size at all.

clone_size: NA; v_call: TRBV30; cdr3_length: 16; d_call: NA; j_call: TRBJ2-4; cdr3_nt: TGTGCCTGGACAGGGATCCGAGGTTTTTCCAAAAACATTCAGTACTTC; cdr3_aa: CAWTGIRGFSKNIQYF
clone_size: NA; v_call: TRBV9; cdr3_length: 16; d_call: TRBD2; j_call: TRBJ2-1; cdr3_nt: TGTGCCAGCAGCGTAGCGGCGGGACTAGCGGGCAATGAGCAGTTCTTC; cdr3_aa: CASSVAAGLAGNEQFF
clone_size: NA; v_call: TRBV11-2; cdr3_length: 14; d_call: NA; j_call: TRBJ1-1; cdr3_nt: TGTGCCAGCAGCTCGGACATTGGGTACACTGAAGCTTTCTTT; cdr3_aa: CASSSDIGYTEAFF
clone_size: NA; v_call: TRBV4-1; cdr3_length: 14; d_call: NA; j_call: TRBJ2-3; cdr3_nt: TGCGCCAGCAGCCGAACACCGCACACAGATACGCAGTATTTT; cdr3_aa: CASSRTPHTDTQYF
clone_size: NA; v_call: TRBV6-5; cdr3_length: 16; d_call: NA; j_call: TRBJ2-6; cdr3_nt: TGTGCCAGCAGTTACCCTACAGGGCTGGGGGCCAACGTCCTGACTTTC; cdr3_aa: CASSYPTGLGANVLTF
clone_size: many; v_call: TRBV6-1; cdr3_length: 15; d_call: NA; j_call: TRBJ1-6; cdr3_nt: TGTGCCAGCAGTGAAGGGGTGGGGTATAATTCACCCCTCCACTTT; cdr3_aa: CASSEGVGYNSPLHF
clone_size: medium-sized; v_call: TRBV19; cdr3_length: 15; d_call: NA; j_call: TRBJ1-6; cdr3_nt: TGTGCCAGTAGTATGCTCCCCGGGCCGGATTCACCCCTCCACTTT; cdr3_aa: CASSMLPGPDSPLHF
clone_size: NA; v_call: TRBV5-1; cdr3_length: 15; d_call: NA; j_call: TRBJ2-2; cdr3_nt: TGCGCCAGCAGCTCCACTGACGTTGACACCGGGGAGCTGTTTTTT; cdr3_aa: CASSSTDVDTGELFF
clone_size: once; v_call: TRBV15; cdr3_length: 17; d_call: NA; j_call: TRBJ2-7; cdr3_nt: TGTGCCACCAGCAGAGAGAAGCTCACAGGCACGGCCAACGAGCAGTACTTC; cdr3_aa: CATSREKLTGTANEQYF
clone_size: NA; v_call: TRBV6-6; cdr3_length: 15; d_call: NA; j_call: TRBJ1-1; cdr3_nt: TGTGCCAGCAGTTTTTTGCAGAGGGCTTCAACTGAAGCTTTCTTT; cdr3_aa: CASSFLQRASTEAFF
clone_size: few; v_call: TRBV6-5; cdr3_length: 13; d_call: NA; j_call: TRBJ1-2; cdr3_nt: TGTGCCAGCAGAAGGGACAACTCTTATGGCTACACCTTC; cdr3_aa: CASRRDNSYGYTF
clone_size: many; v_call: TRBV5-4; cdr3_length: 13; d_call: NA; j_call: TRBJ1-3; cdr3_nt: TGTGCCAGCAGCTTGAGTACTGGAAACACCATATATTTT; cdr3_aa: CASSLSTGNTIYF
clone_size: NA; v_call: TRBV19; cdr3_length: 14; d_call: NA; j_call: TRBJ1-4; cdr3_nt: TGTGCCAGTAGCTCGGACCCTCGGGGTGAAAAACTGTTTTTT; cdr3_aa: CASSSDPRGEKLFF
clone_size: NA; v_call: TRBV4-3; cdr3_length: 16; d_call: TRBD2; j_call: TRBJ2-1; cdr3_nt: TGCGCCAGCAGCCAAGATGGACTAGCGGGGGACGATGAGCAGTTCTTC; cdr3_aa: CASSQDGLAGDDEQFF
clone_size: NA; v_call: TRBV18; cdr3_length: 16; d_call: NA; j_call: TRBJ1-5; cdr3_nt: TGTGCCAGCTCACCATCATTCGGATATAGCAATCAGCCCCAGCATTTT; cdr3_aa: CASSPSFGYSNQPQHF
clone_size: NA; v_call: TRBV6-1; cdr3_length: 14; d_call: NA; j_call: TRBJ2-2; cdr3_nt: TGTGCCAGCAGCCCTCAGGGATACACCGGGGAGCTGTTTTTT; cdr3_aa: CASSPQGYTGELFF
clone_size: NA; v_call: TRBV7-8; cdr3_length: 15; d_call: NA; j_call: TRBJ1-5; cdr3_nt: TGTGCCAGCAGCTTAACCGACAGCTTCTATCAGCCCCAGCATTTT; cdr3_aa: CASSLTDSFYQPQHF
clone_size: NA; v_call: TRBV5-6; cdr3_length: 16; d_call: TRBD1; j_call: TRBJ1-2; cdr3_nt: TGTGCCAGCAGCTTGGGGGAGGGACAGGGATTCTATGGCTACACCTTC; cdr3_aa: CASSLGEGQGFYGYTF
clone_size: NA; v_call: TRBV6-1; cdr3_length: 14; d_call: TRBD1; j_call: TRBJ2-3; cdr3_nt: TGTGCCAGCAGTAAGGGACAGGGCACAGATACGCAGTATTTT; cdr3_aa: CASSKGQGTDTQYF
clone_size: NA; v_call: TRBV29-1; cdr3_length: 14; d_call: TRBD1; j_call: TRBJ2-7; cdr3_nt: TGCAGCGTTCGTGGGGGACAGGGAATCCACGAGCAGTACTTC; cdr3_aa: CSVRGGQGIHEQYF
clone_size: NA; v_call: TRBV9; cdr3_length: 14; d_call: NA; j_call: TRBJ1-5; cdr3_nt: TGTGCCAGCAGCCTCACAGGGAATATGCAGCCCCAGCATTTT; cdr3_aa: CASSLTGNMQPQHF
clone_size: NA; v_call: TRBV5-6; cdr3_length: 14; d_call: TRBD1; j_call: TRBJ2-7; cdr3_nt: TGTGCCAGCAGCCCCAGGACAGGGCGCTACGAGCAGTACTTC; cdr3_aa: CASSPRTGRYEQYF
clone_size: NA; v_call: TRBV5-1; cdr3_length: 14; d_call: TRBD1; j_call: TRBJ1-1; cdr3_nt: TGCGCCAGCAGCTTCCAGGGGGCCGTCACTGAAGCTTTCTTT; cdr3_aa: CASSFQGAVTEAFF
clone_size: NA; v_call: TRBV5-4; cdr3_length: 16; d_call: TRBD2; j_call: TRBJ2-3; cdr3_nt: TGTGCCAGCAGCCCATGGGGGGGGAGGGGCACAGATACGCAGTATTTT; cdr3_aa: CASSPWGGRGTDTQYF
clone_size: NA; v_call: TRBV11-3; cdr3_length: 15; d_call: TRBD2; j_call: TRBJ2-3; cdr3_nt: TGTGCCAGCAGCAGGACTAGCGGGGGCACAGATACGCAGTATTTT; cdr3_aa: CASSRTSGGTDTQYF
clone_size: NA; v_call: TRBV28; cdr3_length: 15; d_call: NA; j_call: TRBJ1-2; cdr3_nt: TGTGCCAGCAGGGGAATGGGGCAGGGTGGCTATGGCTACACCTTC; cdr3_aa: CASRGMGQGGYGYTF
clone_size: NA; v_call: TRBV7-9; cdr3_length: 12; d_call: NA; j_call: TRBJ1-2; cdr3_nt: TGTGCCAGCAGCTCCGGGATCTATGGCTACACCTTC; cdr3_aa: CASSSGIYGYTF
clone_size: NA; v_call: TRBV28; cdr3_length: 14; d_call: NA; j_call: TRBJ1-1; cdr3_nt: TGTGCCAGCAGTCCATCCATGGGTTTCAGGGGAGCTTTCTTT; cdr3_aa: CASSPSMGFRGAFF
clone_size: NA; v_call: TRBV7-3; cdr3_length: 13; d_call: NA; j_call: TRBJ2-2; cdr3_nt: TGTGCCAGCAGCTATACAAGTGCCGGGGAGCTGTTTTTT; cdr3_aa: CASSYTSAGELFF
clone_size: NA; v_call: TRBV6-6; cdr3_length: 11; d_call: NA; j_call: TRBJ1-5; cdr3_nt: TGTGCCAGCAGTGCAAATCAGCCCCAGCATTTT; cdr3_aa: CASSANQPQHF
clone_size: NA; v_call: TRBV5-6; cdr3_length: 12; d_call: TRBD1; j_call: TRBJ2-7; cdr3_nt: TGTGCCACCGGGACAGGGGGCGCAGGGCAGTACTTC; cdr3_aa: CATGTGGAGQYF
clone_size: once; v_call: TRBV9; cdr3_length: 14; d_call: NA; j_call: TRBJ1-3; cdr3_nt: TGTGCCAGCAGCGTAGAGGGGTCTGGAAACACCATATATTTT; cdr3_aa: CASSVEGSGNTIYF
clone_size: NA; v_call: TRBV7-9; cdr3_length: 14; d_call: NA; j_call: TRBJ1-2; cdr3_nt: TGTGCCAGCAGCCCCGACACGTCTAACTATGGCTACACCTTC; cdr3_aa: CASSPDTSNYGYTF
clone_size: NA; v_call: TRBV4-3; cdr3_length: 13; d_call: NA; j_call: TRBJ1-1; cdr3_nt: TGCGCCAGCAGCCAAGACTTGGGGTCGGAAGCTTTCTTT; cdr3_aa: CASSQDLGSEAFF
clone_size: once; v_call: TRBV5-6; cdr3_length: 12; d_call: NA; j_call: TRBJ1-1; cdr3_nt: TGTGCCAGCAGCTTGGTTTTGTCAGAAGCTTTCTTT; cdr3_aa: CASSLVLSEAFF
clone_size: few; v_call: TRBV6-6; cdr3_length: 12; d_call: NA; j_call: TRBJ2-7; cdr3_nt: TGTGCCAGCAGTTACTCGAGCTACGAGCAGTACTTC; cdr3_aa: CASSYSSYEQYF
clone_size: NA; v_call: TRBV30; cdr3_length: 13; d_call: NA; j_call: TRBJ1-2; cdr3_nt: TGTGCCTGGAGTGGGATACCTAACTATGGCTACACCTTC; cdr3_aa: CAWSGIPNYGYTF
clone_size: NA; v_call: TRBV6-6; cdr3_length: 13; d_call: NA; j_call: TRBJ1-1; cdr3_nt: TGTGCCAGCAGTTCGACAGTTTTGAAGGGAGCTTTCTTT; cdr3_aa: CASSSTVLKGAFF
clone_size: few; v_call: TRBV18; cdr3_length: 13; d_call: NA; j_call: TRBJ1-1; cdr3_nt: TGTGCCAGCTCACCAGATAGACAGCTTGAAGCTTTCTTT; cdr3_aa: CASSPDRQLEAFF
clone_size: NA; v_call: TRBV2; cdr3_length: 15; d_call: NA; j_call: TRBJ1-3; cdr3_nt: TGTGCCAGCATCGACGAGGCTATCGCTGGAAACACCATATATTTT; cdr3_aa: CASIDEAIAGNTIYF
clone_size: NA; v_call: TRBV7-2; cdr3_length: 14; d_call: NA; j_call: TRBJ1-1; cdr3_nt: TGTGCCAGCAGCTTTTGGGGGCAGCGCACTGAAGCTTTCTTT; cdr3_aa: CASSFWGQRTEAFF
clone_size: once; v_call: TRBV15; cdr3_length: 13; d_call: NA; j_call: TRBJ1-2; cdr3_nt: TGTGCCACCAGGGGGGCGGGGAACTATGGCTACACCTTC; cdr3_aa: CATRGAGNYGYTF
clone_size: NA; v_call: TRBV6-6; cdr3_length: 11; d_call: NA; j_call: TRBJ1-2; cdr3_nt: TGTGCCAGCAGTTACTCGAGGGGGTACACCTTC; cdr3_aa: CASSYSRGYTF
clone_size: NA; v_call: TRBV25-1; cdr3_length: 11; d_call: NA; j_call: TRBJ1-3; cdr3_nt: TGTGCCAGCAGAGGAAGAAACACCATATATTTT; cdr3_aa: CASRGRNTIYF
clone_size: NA; v_call: TRBV5-1; cdr3_length: 15; d_call: NA; j_call: TRBJ2-5; cdr3_nt: TGCGCCAGCAGCTTGGCGCTGGCTTTACAAGAGACCCAGTACTTC; cdr3_aa: CASSLALALQETQYF
clone_size: NA; v_call: TRBV7-3; cdr3_length: 14; d_call: TRBD1; j_call: TRBJ2-1; cdr3_nt: TGTGCCAGCAGACCCGGGACAGGGAAGGGTGAGCAGTTCTTC; cdr3_aa: CASRPGTGKGEQFF
clone_size: NA; v_call: TRBV5-1; cdr3_length: 14; d_call: NA; j_call: TRBJ2-7; cdr3_nt: TGCGCCAGCAGCTTGGTTACGGGGGCCTACGAGCAGTACTTC; cdr3_aa: CASSLVTGAYEQYF
clone_size: NA; v_call: TRBV9; cdr3_length: 16; d_call: TRBD1; j_call: TRBJ1-2; cdr3_nt: TGTGCCAGCAGCGTATTGGGACAGGGGACTTACTATGGCTACACCTTC; cdr3_aa: CASSVLGQGTYYGYTF
clone_size: NA; v_call: TRBV2; cdr3_length: 12; d_call: NA; j_call: TRBJ1-1; cdr3_nt: TGTGCCAGCAGGGAGGGGGTCACTGAAGCTTTCTTT; cdr3_aa: CASREGVTEAFF
clone_size: NA; v_call: TRBV10-3; cdr3_length: 11; d_call: NA; j_call: TRBJ2-5; cdr3_nt: TGTGCCATCAGTGAGTGGGAGACCCAGTACTTC; cdr3_aa: CAISEWETQYF
clone_size: NA; v_call: TRBV27; cdr3_length: 13; d_call: TRBD1; j_call: TRBJ1-1; cdr3_nt: TGTGCCAGCAGTTTACAGGGGGCAACTGAAGCTTTCTTT; cdr3_aa: CASSLQGATEAFF
clone_size: NA; v_call: TRBV25-1; cdr3_length: 14; d_call: NA; j_call: TRBJ2-5; cdr3_nt: TGTGCCAGCAGTGTCATGACAGGTCGGGAGACCCAGTACTTC; cdr3_aa: CASSVMTGRETQYF
clone_size: NA; v_call: TRBV27; cdr3_length: 19; d_call: NA; j_call: TRBJ2-1; cdr3_nt: TGTGCCAGCAGTCCGCCTTTGACTTTCCGGGAAAGCTCCTACAATGAGCAGTTCTTC; cdr3_aa: CASSPPLTFRESSYNEQFF